This T cell receptor beta chain was sequenced for a study of T cell responses to AZD1222 COVID-19 vaccine. Study results and caveats: Recipients of two AZD1222 doses showed rising Spike-specific TCR breadth and depth.

This clone appeared once. Its specificity is not known. This table comes from immunoSEQ multiplex PCR, and its TCRdb copy is limited to in-frame clones, with some not included. The repertoire holds 150,000 to 200,000 clones, with 85% to 90% as singletons. Germline-derived CDR1 and CDR2 are KGHSH and LQKENI. The CDR3 has 15 residues. The V gene lost 8 bases and the J gene lost 0 bases, with 14 bases spanning the gap. This material consisted of peripheral blood, taken on day 0 of MenACWY control vaccination. The sequence came from an adult in good health. The chain carries TRBV18 and TRBJ2-1, with unresolved D. The CDR3 protein is CASTQWASSYNEQFF. CDR3 bases: TGTGCCAGCACCCAGTGGGCGAGCTCCTACAATGAGCAGTTCTTC.